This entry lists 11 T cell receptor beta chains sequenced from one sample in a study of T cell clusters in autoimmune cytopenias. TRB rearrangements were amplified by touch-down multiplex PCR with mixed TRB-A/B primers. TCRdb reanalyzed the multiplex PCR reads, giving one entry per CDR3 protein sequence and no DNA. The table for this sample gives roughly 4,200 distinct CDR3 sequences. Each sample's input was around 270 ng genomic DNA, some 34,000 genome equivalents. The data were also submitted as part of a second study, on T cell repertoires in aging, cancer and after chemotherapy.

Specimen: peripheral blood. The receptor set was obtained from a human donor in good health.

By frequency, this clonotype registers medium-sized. CDR3 residues: CATYPGSNEKLFF. This chain connects TRBV15 to TRBJ1-4; TCRdb designates TRBD1, a call that cannot be tested without DNA. CDR1 is LNHNV, CDR2 YYDKDF, per germline (reference sequence). This CDR3 is 13 amino acids long.

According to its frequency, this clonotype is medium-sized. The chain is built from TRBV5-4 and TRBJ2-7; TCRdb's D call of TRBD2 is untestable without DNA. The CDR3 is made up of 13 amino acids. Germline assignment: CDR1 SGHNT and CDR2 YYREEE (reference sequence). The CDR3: CASKRQGLYEQYF.

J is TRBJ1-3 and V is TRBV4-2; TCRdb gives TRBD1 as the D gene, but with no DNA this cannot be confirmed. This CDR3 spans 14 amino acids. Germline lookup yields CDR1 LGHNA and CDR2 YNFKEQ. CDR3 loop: CASSQRESGNTIYF.

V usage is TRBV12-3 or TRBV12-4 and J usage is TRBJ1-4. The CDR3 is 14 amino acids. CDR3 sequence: CANLKGKTNEKLFF.

The CDR3 is CASSRGGGDEKLFF. This rearrangement joins TRBV12-3 or TRBV12-4 to TRBJ1-4. The length of the CDR3 is 14 residues.

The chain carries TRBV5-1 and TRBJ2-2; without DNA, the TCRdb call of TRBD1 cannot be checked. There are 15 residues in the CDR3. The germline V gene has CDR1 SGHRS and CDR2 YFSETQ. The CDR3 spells CASSPRTGSDGELFF.

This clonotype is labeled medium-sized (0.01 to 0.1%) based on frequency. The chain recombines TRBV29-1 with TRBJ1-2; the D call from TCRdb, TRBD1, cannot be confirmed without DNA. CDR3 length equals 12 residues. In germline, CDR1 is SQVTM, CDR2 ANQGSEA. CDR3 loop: CSDRTGTRGYTF.

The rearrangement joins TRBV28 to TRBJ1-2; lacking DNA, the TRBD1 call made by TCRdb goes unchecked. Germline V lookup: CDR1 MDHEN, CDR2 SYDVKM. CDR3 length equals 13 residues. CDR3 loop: CASSQDSIYGYTF.

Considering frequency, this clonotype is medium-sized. The CDR3 protein is CASTQRAGNYGYTF. The chain has TRBV19 and TRBJ1-2; TCRdb designates TRBD1, a call that cannot be tested without DNA. CDR3 length: 14 residues. Germline values: CDR1 LNHDA, CDR2 SQIVND (reference sequence).

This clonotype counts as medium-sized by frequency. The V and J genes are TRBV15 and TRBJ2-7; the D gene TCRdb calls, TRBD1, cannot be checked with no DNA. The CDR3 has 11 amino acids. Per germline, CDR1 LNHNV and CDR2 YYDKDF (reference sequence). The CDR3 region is CATGTTYEQYF.

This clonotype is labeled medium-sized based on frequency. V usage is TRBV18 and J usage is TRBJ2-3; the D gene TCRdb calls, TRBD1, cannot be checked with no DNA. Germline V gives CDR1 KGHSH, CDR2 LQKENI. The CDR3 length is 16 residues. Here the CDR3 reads CASSPTGAYSTDTQYF.